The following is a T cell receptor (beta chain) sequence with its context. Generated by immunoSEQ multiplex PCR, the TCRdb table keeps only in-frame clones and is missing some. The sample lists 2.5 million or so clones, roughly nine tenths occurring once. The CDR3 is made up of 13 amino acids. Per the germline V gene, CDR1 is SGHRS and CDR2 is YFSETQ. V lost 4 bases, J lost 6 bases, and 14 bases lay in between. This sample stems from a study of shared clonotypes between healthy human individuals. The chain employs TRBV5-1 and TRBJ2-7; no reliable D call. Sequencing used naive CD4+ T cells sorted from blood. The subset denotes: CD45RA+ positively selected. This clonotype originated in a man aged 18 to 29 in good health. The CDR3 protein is CASSPYPRGEQYF. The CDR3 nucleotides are TGCGCCAGCAGCCCGTACCCCAGAGGCGAGCAGTACTTC.